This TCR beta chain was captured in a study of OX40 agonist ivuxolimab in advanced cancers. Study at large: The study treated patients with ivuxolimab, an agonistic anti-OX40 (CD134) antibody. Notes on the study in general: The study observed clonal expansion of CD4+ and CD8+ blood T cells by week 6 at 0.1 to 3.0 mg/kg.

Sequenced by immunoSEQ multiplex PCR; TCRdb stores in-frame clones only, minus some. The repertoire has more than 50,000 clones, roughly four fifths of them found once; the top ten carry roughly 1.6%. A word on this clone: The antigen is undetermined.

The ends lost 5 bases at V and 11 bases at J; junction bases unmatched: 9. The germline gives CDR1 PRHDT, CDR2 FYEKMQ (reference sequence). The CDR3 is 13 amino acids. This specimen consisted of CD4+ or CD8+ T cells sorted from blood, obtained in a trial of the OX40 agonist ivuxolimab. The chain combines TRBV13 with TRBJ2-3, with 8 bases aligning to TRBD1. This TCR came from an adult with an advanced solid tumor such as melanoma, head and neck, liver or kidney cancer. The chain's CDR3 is CASSLTDRGMQYF. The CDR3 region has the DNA TGTGCCAGCAGCCTCACCGACAGGGGAATGCAGTATTTT.